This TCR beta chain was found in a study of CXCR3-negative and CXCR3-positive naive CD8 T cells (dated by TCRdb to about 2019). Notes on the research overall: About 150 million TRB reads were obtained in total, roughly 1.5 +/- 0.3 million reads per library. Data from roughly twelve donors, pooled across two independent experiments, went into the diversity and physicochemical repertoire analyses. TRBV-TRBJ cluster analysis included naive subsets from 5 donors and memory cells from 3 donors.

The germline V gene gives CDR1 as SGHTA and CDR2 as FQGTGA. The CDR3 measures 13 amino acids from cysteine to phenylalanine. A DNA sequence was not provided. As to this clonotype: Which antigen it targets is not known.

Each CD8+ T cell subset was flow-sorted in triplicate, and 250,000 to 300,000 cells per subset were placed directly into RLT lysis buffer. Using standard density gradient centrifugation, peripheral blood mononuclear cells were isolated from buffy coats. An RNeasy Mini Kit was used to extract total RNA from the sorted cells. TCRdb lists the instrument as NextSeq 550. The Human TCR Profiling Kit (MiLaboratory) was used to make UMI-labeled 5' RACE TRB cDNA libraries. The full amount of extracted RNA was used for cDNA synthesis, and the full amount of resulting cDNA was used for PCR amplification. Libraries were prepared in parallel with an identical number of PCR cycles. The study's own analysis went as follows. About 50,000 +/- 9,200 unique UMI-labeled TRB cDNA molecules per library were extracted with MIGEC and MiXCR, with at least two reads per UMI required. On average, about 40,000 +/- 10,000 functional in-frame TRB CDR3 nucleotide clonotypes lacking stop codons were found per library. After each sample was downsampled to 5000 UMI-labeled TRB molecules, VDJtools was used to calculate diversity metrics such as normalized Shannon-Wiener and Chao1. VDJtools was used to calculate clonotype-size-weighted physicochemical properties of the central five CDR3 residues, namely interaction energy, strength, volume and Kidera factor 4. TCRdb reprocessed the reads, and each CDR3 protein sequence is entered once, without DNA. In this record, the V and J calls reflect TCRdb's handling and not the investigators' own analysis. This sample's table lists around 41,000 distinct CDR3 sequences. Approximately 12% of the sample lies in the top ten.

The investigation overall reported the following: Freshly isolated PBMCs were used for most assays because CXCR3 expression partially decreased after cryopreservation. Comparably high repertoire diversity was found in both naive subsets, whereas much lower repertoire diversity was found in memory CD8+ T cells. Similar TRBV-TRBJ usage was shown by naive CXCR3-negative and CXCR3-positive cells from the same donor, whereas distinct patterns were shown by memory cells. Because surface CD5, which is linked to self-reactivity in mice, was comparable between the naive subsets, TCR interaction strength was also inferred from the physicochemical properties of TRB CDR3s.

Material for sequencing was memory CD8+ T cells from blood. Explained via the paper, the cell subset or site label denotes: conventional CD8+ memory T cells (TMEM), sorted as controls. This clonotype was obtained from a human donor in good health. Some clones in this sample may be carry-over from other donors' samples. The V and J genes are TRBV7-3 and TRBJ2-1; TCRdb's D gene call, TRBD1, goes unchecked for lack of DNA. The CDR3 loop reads CASSSGGGNEQFF.